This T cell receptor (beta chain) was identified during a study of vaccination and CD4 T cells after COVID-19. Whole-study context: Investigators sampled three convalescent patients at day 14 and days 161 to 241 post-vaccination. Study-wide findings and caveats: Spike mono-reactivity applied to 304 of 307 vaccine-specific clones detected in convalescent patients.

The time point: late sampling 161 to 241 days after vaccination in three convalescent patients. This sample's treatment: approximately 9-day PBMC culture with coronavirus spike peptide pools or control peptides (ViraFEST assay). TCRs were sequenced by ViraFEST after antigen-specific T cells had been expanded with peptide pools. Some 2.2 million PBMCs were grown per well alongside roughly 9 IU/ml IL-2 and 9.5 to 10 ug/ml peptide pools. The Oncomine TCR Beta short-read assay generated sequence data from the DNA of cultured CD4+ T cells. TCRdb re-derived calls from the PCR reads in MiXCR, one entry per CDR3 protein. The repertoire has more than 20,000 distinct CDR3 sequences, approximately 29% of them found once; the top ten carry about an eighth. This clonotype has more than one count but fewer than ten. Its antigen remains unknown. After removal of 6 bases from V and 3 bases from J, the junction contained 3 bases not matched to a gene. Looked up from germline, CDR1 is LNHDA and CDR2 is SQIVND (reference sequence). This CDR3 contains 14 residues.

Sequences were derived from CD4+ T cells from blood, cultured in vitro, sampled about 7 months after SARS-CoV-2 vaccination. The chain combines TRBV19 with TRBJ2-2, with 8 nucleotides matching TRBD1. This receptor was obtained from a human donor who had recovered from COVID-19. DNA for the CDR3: TGTGCCAGTAGGCGACAGGGGTACACCGGGGAGCTGTTTTTT. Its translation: CASRRQGYTGELFF.